The 3 T cell receptor beta chains in this list originate from one sample, sequenced in a study of cytomegalovirus exposure and HLA in healthy donors. The PCR had 60 Vbeta and 13 Jbeta primers. Measured with immunoSEQ multiplex PCR; TCRdb has only the in-frame clones, and not every one. The sample spans tens of thousands of clones; the ten largest clones claim approximately 7%. Sequences were obtained from PBMCs. Receptors originate from a woman in her thirties or forties in good health and CMV-seronegative.

The chain uses TRBV5-1 and TRBJ2-4, with D perhaps matching TRBD2 (7 bases). V lost 0 bases to trimming and J lost 2 bases, with 12 bases between them. CDR3 length: 16 residues. CDR1 and CDR2 (germline): SGHRS, YFSETQ. The CDR3 DNA sequence: TGCGCCAGCAGCTTGGACGGGGGGCCTTCCAAAAACATTCAGTACTTC. This encodes CASSLDGGPSKNIQYF.

The gene calls are TRBV5-4 and TRBJ2-7; 8 bases line up with TRBD1. V lost 2 bases and J lost 3; bases outside the gene matches: 7. The germline V gene encodes CDR1 SGHNT and CDR2 YYREEE (reference sequence). CDR3 length: 15 residues. The CDR3 loop is CASSLDRGNLYEQYF. CDR3 sequence (DNA): TGTGCCAGCAGCTTAGACAGGGGTAACCTCTACGAGCAGTACTTC.

The rearrangement joins TRBV6-6 to TRBJ2-1, with D possibly being TRBD1 (5 bases). This CDR3 comprises 12 residues. Germline loops: CDR1 MNHNY, CDR2 SVGAGI (reference sequence). Trimming took 7 bases from V and 2 from J, leaving 6 bases between them. As DNA, the CDR3 is TGTGCCAGCAAGGGGACCTACAATGAGCAGTTCTTC. It encodes CASKGTYNEQFF.